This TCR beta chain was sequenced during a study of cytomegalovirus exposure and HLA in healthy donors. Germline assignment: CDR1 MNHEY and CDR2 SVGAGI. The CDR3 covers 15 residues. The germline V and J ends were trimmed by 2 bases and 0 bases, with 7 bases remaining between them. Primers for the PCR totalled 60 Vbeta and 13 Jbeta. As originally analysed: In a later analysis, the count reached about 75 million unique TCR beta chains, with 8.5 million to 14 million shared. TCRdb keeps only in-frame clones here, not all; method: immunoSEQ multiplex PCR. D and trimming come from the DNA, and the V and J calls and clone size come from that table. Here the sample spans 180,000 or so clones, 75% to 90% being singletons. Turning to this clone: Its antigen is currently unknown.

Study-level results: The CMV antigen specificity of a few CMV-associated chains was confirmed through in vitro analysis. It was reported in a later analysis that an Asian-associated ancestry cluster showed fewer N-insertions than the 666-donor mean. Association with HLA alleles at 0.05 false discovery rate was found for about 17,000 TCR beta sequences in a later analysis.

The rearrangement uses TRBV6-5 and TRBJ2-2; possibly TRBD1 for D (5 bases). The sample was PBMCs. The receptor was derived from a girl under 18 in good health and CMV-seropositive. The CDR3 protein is CASSYETANTGELFF. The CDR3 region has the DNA TGTGCCAGCAGTTACGAGACAGCGAACACCGGGGAGCTGTTTTTT.